Listed below are T cell receptor beta chains from one sample, sequenced in a study of T cells in Graves' hyperthyroidism and ophthalmopathy. In TCRdb, the multiplex PCR reads were re-called with MiXCR into one record per CDR3 protein. This sample has approximately 380,000 distinct CDR3 sequences, with less than 20% found just once. The sample consisted of blood. The receptors shown here come from a man in his late teens or twenties with Graves' ophthalmopathy. CDR3s include the opening cysteine and the closing phenylalanine or tryptophan. The D gene is left open where the match is weak. Where a row states a size, it is once, few, many or the class of an expanded clone; other rows omit it.

abundance	d_gene	v_gene	j_gene	CDR3aa	CDR3nt
once	-	TRBV5-6	TRBJ2-7	CASSSLDSTYEQYF	TGTGCCAGCAGCTCGTTGGACAGCACCTACGAGCAGTACTTC
many	TRBD2	TRBV20-1	TRBJ2-7	CSAASGSSSYEQYF	TGCAGTGCAGCTAGCGGGTCCAGCTCCTACGAGCAGTACTTC
many	-	TRBV20-1	TRBJ1-1	CSAPGNLNTEAFF	TGCAGTGCCCCAGGGAACCTGAACACTGAAGCTTTCTTT
-	TRBD1	TRBV9	TRBJ2-1	CASSARDRGMNEQFF	TGTGCCAGCAGCGCCCGGGACAGGGGGATGAATGAGCAGTTCTTC
-	-	TRBV24-1	TRBJ2-2	CATRPTVNTGELFF	TGTGCCACCAGACCAACAGTGAACACCGGGGAGCTGTTTTTT
many	-	TRBV5-1	TRBJ2-7	CASKGEYEQYF	TGCGCCAGCAAAGGGGAGTACGAGCAGTACTTC
many	-	TRBV27	TRBJ1-1	CASSLRGLGTEAFF	TGTGCCAGTAGTTTAAGGGGTTTGGGCACTGAAGCTTTCTTT
many	-	TRBV18	TRBJ1-1	CASSPWGRKSNTEAFF	TGTGCCAGCTCACCATGGGGGCGGAAATCGAACACTGAAGCTTTCTTT
many	-	TRBV3-1	TRBJ1-1	CASSQGGAIYTEAFF	TGTGCCAGCAGCCAGGGAGGGGCCATATACACTGAAGCTTTCTTT
many	-	TRBV20-1	TRBJ2-7	CSARLPGYEQYF	TGCAGTGCTAGATTACCGGGCTACGAGCAGTACTTC
-	TRBD2	TRBV7-2	TRBJ2-7	CASSIPTRTSKNEQYF	TGTGCCAGCAGCATCCCCACGAGGACTAGCAAAAACGAGCAGTACTTC
few	-	TRBV5-1	TRBJ2-5	CASSLGGHTQETQYF	TGCGCCAGCAGCTTGGGGGGGCATACTCAAGAGACCCAGTACTTC
few	-	TRBV19	TRBJ2-7	CASSEDVSYEQYF	TGTGCCAGTAGCGAGGACGTTTCCTACGAGCAGTACTTC
few	-	TRBV12-3/TRBV12-4	TRBJ2-6	CASSSRTVYFSGANVLTF	TGTGCCAGCAGTTCTCGGACAGTTTACTTCTCTGGGGCCAACGTCCTGACTTTC
many	-	TRBV28	TRBJ2-2	CASSAPNTGELFF	TGTGCCAGCAGTGCTCCTAACACCGGGGAGCTGTTTTTT
-	TRBD1	TRBV29-1	TRBJ1-2	CSAPEGQNYGYTF	TGCAGCGCCCCTGAGGGACAGAACTATGGCTACACCTTC
-	TRBD2	TRBV5-5	TRBJ2-1	CASSQGASGEGNEQFF	TGTGCCAGCAGCCAAGGGGCTAGCGGGGAGGGGAATGAGCAGTTCTTC
-	TRBD1	TRBV4-2	TRBJ1-2	CASSQGQGAGGYTF	TGTGCCAGCAGCCAGGGACAGGGGGCTGGAGGCTACACCTTC
many	TRBD2	TRBV11-2	TRBJ2-4	CASRTSGARDIQYF	TGTGCCAGCAGGACTAGCGGGGCTCGGGACATTCAGTACTTC
many	-	TRBV12-3/TRBV12-4	TRBJ2-7	CASSLSRPGEQYF	TGTGCCAGCAGTTTATCCCGGCCGGGGGAGCAGTACTTC
many	TRBD1	TRBV12-3/TRBV12-4	TRBJ1-4	CASSPPTGEVLGMGEKLFF	TGTGCCAGCAGTCCCCCCACAGGGGAGGTTTTAGGAATGGGTGAAAAACTGTTTTTT
-	TRBD1	TRBV6-1	TRBJ2-1	CASSRDRGRGEQFF	TGTGCCAGCAGTCGGGACAGGGGGCGGGGTGAGCAGTTCTTC
many	-	TRBV27	TRBJ1-1	CASSLSLGNTEAFF	TGTGCCAGCAGTTTATCGTTGGGAAACACTGAAGCTTTCTTT
-	-	TRBV4-2	TRBJ2-7	CASSQDVFAGDEQYF	TGTGCCAGCAGCCAAGATGTCTTTGCCGGAGACGAGCAGTACTTC
many	-	TRBV6-5	TRBJ2-2	CASSSGSAGELFF	TGTGCCAGCAGTTCAGGGAGCGCCGGGGAGCTGTTTTTT
few	TRBD1	TRBV7-3	TRBJ2-2	CASSYYTGGGGELFF	TGTGCCAGCAGCTACTACACAGGGGGCGGCGGGGAGCTGTTTTTT
-	TRBD1	TRBV9	TRBJ2-4	CASSGTRQGGTQNIQYF	TGTGCCAGCAGTGGTACCAGACAGGGGGGAACTCAAAACATTCAGTACTTT
many	TRBD1	TRBV11-2	TRBJ1-6	CASSSTGYSPLHF	TGTGCCAGCAGCTCGACAGGGTATTCACCCCTCCACTTT
-	TRBD2	TRBV10-3	TRBJ2-2	CAARTSGGGYTGELFF	TGTGCCGCCCGGACTAGCGGGGGGGGTTACACCGGGGAGCTGTTTTTT
many	-	TRBV7-6	TRBJ2-7	CASSLTVGAGISGEQYF	TGTGCCAGCAGCTTGACGGTAGGGGCAGGCATCTCCGGCGAGCAGTACTTC
many	-	TRBV2	TRBJ2-3	CASSESRGYTDTQYF	TGTGCCAGCAGTGAATCCAGGGGATACACAGATACGCAGTATTTT
few	TRBD1	TRBV5-1	TRBJ1-3	CASSYSTGAAGNTIYF	TGCGCCAGCAGCTACTCGACAGGGGCAGCTGGAAACACCATATATTTT
many	TRBD1	TRBV28	TRBJ1-2	CASSETGGAFIGYTF	TGTGCCAGCAGTGAAACAGGGGGAGCTTTCATCGGCTACACCTTC
few	TRBD2	TRBV12-3/TRBV12-4	TRBJ2-2	CASSLTSGGTWYSGELFF	TGTGCCAGCAGTCTGACTAGCGGGGGGACGTGGTATAGCGGGGAGCTGTTTTTT
few	-	TRBV10-2	TRBJ2-2	CASSRDTVSGELFF	TGCGCCAGCAGCCGGGACACCGTATCCGGGGAGCTGTTTTTT
few	-	TRBV3-1	TRBJ1-6	CASSPDGAYNSPLHF	TGTGCCAGCAGCCCGGACGGGGCGTATAATTCACCCCTCCACTTT
many	TRBD1	TRBV7-3	TRBJ2-2	CASSDRDRAANTGELFF	TGTGCCAGCAGCGATCGGGACAGGGCCGCGAACACCGGGGAGCTGTTTTTT
many	-	TRBV2	TRBJ2-2	CASQGPGTGELFF	TGTGCCAGCCAGGGGCCGGGCACCGGGGAGCTGTTTTTT
few	TRBD1	TRBV24-1	TRBJ2-1	CATSDQTGAGNEQFF	TGTGCCACCAGTGATCAGACAGGGGCAGGCAATGAGCAGTTCTTC
many	-	TRBV5-1	TRBJ1-2	CASSLGASNYGYTF	TGCGCCAGCAGCTTGGGGGCTTCTAACTATGGCTACACCTTC
many	-	TRBV4-1	TRBJ1-2	CASSQGGFGYTF	TGCGCCAGCAGCCAAGGCGGTTTTGGCTACACCTTC
-	-	TRBV3-1	TRBJ2-6	CASSQDVGSGGANVLTF	TGTGCCAGCAGCCAAGATGTCGGGAGCGGAGGGGCCAACGTCCTGACTTTC
many	TRBD1	TRBV4-1	TRBJ2-3	CASSPYGTGVQDTQYF	TGCGCCAGCAGCCCCTACGGGACAGGGGTCCAAGATACGCAGTATTTT
few	-	TRBV4-1	TRBJ1-5	CAHHPIGQVTNQPQHF	TGCGCCCACCATCCAATCGGGCAGGTCACCAATCAGCCCCAGCATTTT
many	-	TRBV9	TRBJ2-3	CASSVRDASSTDTQYF	TGTGCCAGCAGCGTCCGGGACGCCTCTAGCACAGATACGCAGTATTTT
-	-	TRBV20-1	TRBJ2-2	CSAPRTGELFF	TGCAGTGCTCCGCGCACCGGGGAGCTGTTTTTT
once	-	TRBV4-1	TRBJ2-2	CASSHTGAPGELFF	TGCGCCAGCAGCCACACCGGGGCTCCCGGGGAGCTGTTTTTT
-	TRBD2	TRBV11-2	TRBJ2-3	CASSLELAGGAADTQYF	TGTGCCAGCAGCTTAGAACTAGCGGGGGGGGCGGCAGATACGCAGTATTTT
few	-	TRBV4-1	TRBJ1-2	CASSPTWVTYGYTF	TGCGCCAGCAGCCCGACGTGGGTTACCTATGGCTACACCTTC
many	TRBD2	TRBV12-3/TRBV12-4	TRBJ2-4	CASSPGLAVNIQYF	TGTGCCAGCAGCCCGGGACTAGCGGTAAACATTCAGTACTTC